This TCR beta chain originates from a study of blood T cell repertoires in COVID-19. Study in general: T cells, B-cell-depleted T cells, or PBMCs supplied cDNA or gDNA.

Assay: immunoSEQ multiplex PCR; the TCRdb copy retains only in-frame clones and omits some. The table includes about 200,000 clones, about 86% detected once. This clone was detected a few times. The receptor comes from a man between 40 and 49 years old who had recovered from COVID-19. Sequencing input: PBMCs or T cells enriched from blood (not recorded which).

This CDR3 reads CASSPLGQGAGNTIYF. CDR3 nucleotides: TGTGCCAGCAGCCCCCTCGGACAGGGGGCTGGAAACACCATATATTTT. The chain couples TRBV7-6 to TRBJ1-3, with 10 bases that match TRBD1. The V segment lost 5 bases and the J segment 2 bases; nucleotides outside the gene matches: 6. Looked up from germline, CDR1 is SGHVS and CDR2 is FNYEAQ. The CDR3 runs 16 residues.